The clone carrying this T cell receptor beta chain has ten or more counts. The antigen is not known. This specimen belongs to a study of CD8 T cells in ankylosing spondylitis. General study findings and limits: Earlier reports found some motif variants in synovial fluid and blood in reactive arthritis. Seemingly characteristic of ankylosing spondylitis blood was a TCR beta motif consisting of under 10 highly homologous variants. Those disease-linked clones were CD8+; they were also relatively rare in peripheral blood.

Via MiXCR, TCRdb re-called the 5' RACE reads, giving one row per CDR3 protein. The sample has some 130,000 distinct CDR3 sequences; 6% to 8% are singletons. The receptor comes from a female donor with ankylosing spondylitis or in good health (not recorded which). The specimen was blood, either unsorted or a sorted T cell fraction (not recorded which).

CDR3 nucleotide sequence: TGTGCCAGCAGTGCCCAGACTGTTAACACTGAAGCTTTCTTT. Its protein product is CASSAQTVNTEAFF. V gene TRBV12-3 or TRBV12-4 combines with J gene TRBJ1-1, with no clear D. The CDR3 length is 14 residues. V was clipped by 5 bases and J by 2 bases, with 12 bases between them.